The rows below give T cell receptor beta chains drawn from one sample of a study of naive and memory T cell subsets. TCRdb re-called the UMI-ligation and nested PCR reads through MiXCR, storing one row per CDR3 protein. The data show around 160,000 distinct CDR3 sequences, approximately 17% seen once. Material: naive CD4+ T cells from blood. The receptor set was obtained from a human donor in good health. Both conserved end residues are part of each CDR3. Fields, in order: J gene, D gene, V gene, clone size, CDR3 DNA, CDR3 protein. The D gene is left open where the match is weak. The size field is filled for only some rows; it gives once, few, many or a size class.

TRBJ2-3	TRBD2	TRBV5-1	-	TGCGCCAGCAGCTTGGAAAGCGGGAGGACAGATACGCAGTATTTT	CASSLESGRTDTQYF
TRBJ2-3	TRBD2	TRBV29-1	-	TGCAGCGTTGAAGGGACTAGCGGTAAAAGCACAGATACGCAGTATTTT	CSVEGTSGKSTDTQYF
TRBJ2-7	TRBD1	TRBV12-3/TRBV12-4	few	TGTGCCAGCAGGAGACAGGGGCAAGCCTACGAGCAGTACTTC	CASRRQGQAYEQYF
TRBJ2-7	-	TRBV12-3/TRBV12-4	many	TGTGCCAGCAGTTTAGGGCAGAAGAGCTACGAGCAGTACTTC	CASSLGQKSYEQYF
TRBJ1-4	TRBD1	TRBV20-1	-	TGCAGTGCTACAGGACAGGCGCCACCTGAAAAACTGTTTTTT	CSATGQAPPEKLFF
TRBJ2-5	-	TRBV18	-	TGTGCCAGCTCCCTGGACAGCCTCAGCCTCCAAGAGACCCAGTACTTC	CASSLDSLSLQETQYF
TRBJ2-1	TRBD2	TRBV19	few	TGTGCCAGTACCGCCGGGCGGCTAGCGGGCACCAATGAGCAGTTCTTC	CASTAGRLAGTNEQFF
TRBJ2-1	TRBD2	TRBV11-2	few	TGTGCCAGCAGCAACCGACTAGCGGGAGGGCCAAGTGAGCAGTTCTTC	CASSNRLAGGPSEQFF
TRBJ2-1	TRBD2	TRBV4-2	-	TGTGCCAGCAGCCAAGTTACTAGCGGGAGAAATGAGCAGTTCTTC	CASSQVTSGRNEQFF
TRBJ1-5	-	TRBV7-2	-	TGTGCCAGCAGCCCCTTTGGGCAGCCCCAGCATTTT	CASSPFGQPQHF
TRBJ2-1	-	TRBV14	few	TGTGCCAGCAGCCAGGGTCCGGGAATTTTCTACAATGAGCAGTTCTTC	CASSQGPGIFYNEQFF
TRBJ1-2	TRBD1	TRBV7-9	few	TGTGCCAGCAGCCCATCCGGACAGGGGGTAAATGGCTACACCTTC	CASSPSGQGVNGYTF
TRBJ2-7	TRBD2	TRBV29-1	-	TGCAGCGTGGGGGGGACTGTGGGAGCGATCGAGCAGTACTTC	CSVGGTVGAIEQYF
TRBJ2-3	TRBD2	TRBV6-2/TRBV6-3	-	TGTGCCAGCAGTTACCCCCTGGGGAGGGGTACAGATACGCAGTATTTT	CASSYPLGRGTDTQYF
TRBJ1-4	-	TRBV6-5	few	TGTGCCAGCAGCTCCCCCGGGACAACTAATGAAAAACTGTTTTTT	CASSSPGTTNEKLFF
TRBJ2-3	-	TRBV7-2	few	TGTGCCAGCCTCCGGGCGGGCACAGATACGCAGTATTTT	CASLRAGTDTQYF
TRBJ2-7	-	TRBV5-1	few	TGCGCCAGCTACCCTCCCGGGAGTCCCTACGAGCAGTACTTC	CASYPPGSPYEQYF
TRBJ1-4	TRBD1	TRBV5-4	-	TGTGCCAGCAGCCCGTCGGGACAGTCTAATGAAAAACTGTTTTTT	CASSPSGQSNEKLFF
TRBJ2-7	TRBD2	TRBV5-1	many	TGCGCCAGCAGCGGGACTAGCGGCCCCTACGAGCAGTACTTC	CASSGTSGPYEQYF
TRBJ2-3	TRBD2	TRBV29-1	-	TGCAGCACCTTAGCGGGATATAGCACAGATACGCAGTATTTT	CSTLAGYSTDTQYF
TRBJ1-5	TRBD1	TRBV7-2	few	TGTGCCAGCAGCTTAGCGCTTGGGACAGGGGGCCAGGAGCCCCAGCATTTT	CASSLALGTGGQEPQHF
TRBJ2-1	TRBD2	TRBV6-1	-	TGTGCCAGCAGTCCTAGCGGGACCCCACTATGGTATGAGCAGTTCTTC	CASSPSGTPLWYEQFF
TRBJ1-1	-	TRBV9	-	TGTGCCAGCAGCGTAGGGACGATGAACACTGAAGCTTTCTTT	CASSVGTMNTEAFF
TRBJ2-5	-	TRBV5-1	-	TGCGCCAGCAGCGGGCCGTTAAAGCCAGAGACCCAGTACTTC	CASSGPLKPETQYF
TRBJ2-4	-	TRBV15	-	TGTGCCACCAGCGCGGGACTCGAAGACATTCAGTACTTC	CATSAGLEDIQYF
TRBJ2-3	-	TRBV12-3/TRBV12-4	many	TGTGCCAGCAGTAGGGGACTGAGGCGGGGAGATACGCAGTATTTT	CASSRGLRRGDTQYF
TRBJ2-1	-	TRBV10-3	few	TGTGCCATCAGCGGGGGCACGGGTAGCTCCTACAATGAGCAGTTCTTC	CAISGGTGSSYNEQFF
TRBJ1-2	TRBD1	TRBV5-1	-	TGCGCCAGCAGCGGACAGGACTATGGCTACACCTTC	CASSGQDYGYTF
TRBJ2-5	-	TRBV20-1	many	TGCAGTGCTTCGATATTCGCGGTAAACCAAGAGACCCAGTACTTC	CSASIFAVNQETQYF
TRBJ1-1	-	TRBV20-1	few	TGCAGTGCTTGGGTAGCTATCAATTCGAACACTGAAGCTTTCTTT	CSAWVAINSNTEAFF
TRBJ2-2	-	TRBV5-5	few	TGTGCCAGCAGGCGGTCCCAGGCAACCACCGGGGAGCTGTTTTTT	CASRRSQATTGELFF
TRBJ2-3	-	TRBV2	-	TGTGCCAGCAGTGAAGCGGGCAGGGGAGGTGGCACAGATACGCAGTATTTT	CASSEAGRGGGTDTQYF
TRBJ2-1	TRBD2	TRBV19	-	TGTGCCAGTAGTATCTCTAGCGGGACTGATGAGCAGTTCTTC	CASSISSGTDEQFF
TRBJ2-1	-	TRBV4-2	many	TGTGCCAGCAGCCAAATAAAACCGGGACTCCAAGTCTACAATGAGCAGTTCTTC	CASSQIKPGLQVYNEQFF
TRBJ2-7	-	TRBV20-1	few	TGCAGTGCTAGTGTCCCAGGACAGAACTACGAGCAGTACTTC	CSASVPGQNYEQYF
TRBJ1-1	TRBD1	TRBV12-3/TRBV12-4	-	TGTGCCAGCAGTTCCGACAGGGGGAGAACTGAAGCTTTCTTT	CASSSDRGRTEAFF
TRBJ2-5	TRBD2	TRBV6-5	few	TGTGCCAGCAGTTACTCACACGTCCCGGGACTAGCGAAAGAGACCCAGTACTTC	CASSYSHVPGLAKETQYF
TRBJ2-7	-	TRBV18	-	TGTGCCAGCTCACCAACCCCCCTCGAGCAGTACTTC	CASSPTPLEQYF
TRBJ2-1	TRBD2	TRBV18	many	TGTGCCAGCTCACCGGTCTTAGCGGGAGGTCATGAGCAGTTCTTC	CASSPVLAGGHEQFF
TRBJ2-5	-	TRBV28	once	TGTGCCAGCCGGAGGGGGAGCGGTGAGACCCAGTACTTC	CASRRGSGETQYF
TRBJ2-1	-	TRBV10-3	-	TGTGCCATCAGTGAGTCGACTCGGGATGAGCAGTTCTTC	CAISESTRDEQFF
TRBJ2-2	TRBD2	TRBV12-3/TRBV12-4	few	TGTGCCAGCAGTTTGTATAGCGGGAGGGCCTTGGGCGGGGAGCTGTTTTTT	CASSLYSGRALGGELFF
TRBJ2-1	TRBD2	TRBV4-1	-	TGCGCCAGCAGCCTGCTTCGGGCGGGAGGGTACAATGAGCAGTTCTTC	CASSLLRAGGYNEQFF
TRBJ1-1	-	TRBV29-1	few	TGCAGCGTTGCTCGACAGAGCCTCAAGGGTGAAGCTTTCTTT	CSVARQSLKGEAFF
TRBJ1-2	TRBD1	TRBV15	-	TGTGCCACCAGCCCCCGGGACAGGGGCAGGGGGTGGGCTGGCTACACCTTC	CATSPRDRGRGWAGYTF
TRBJ2-7	TRBD1	TRBV10-3	few	TGTGCCACCACAGGGGGCTCGACATACGAGCAGTACTTC	CATTGGSTYEQYF
TRBJ1-1	-	TRBV21-1	-	TGTGCCAGCACCACCGACACTGAAGCTTTCTTT	CASTTDTEAFF
TRBJ2-3	-	TRBV7-2	-	TGTACCAGCAGCAGGACAGTGACCTTCGCAGATACGCAGTATTTT	CTSSRTVTFADTQYF
TRBJ2-3	TRBD2	TRBV30	many	TGTGCCTGGTCCTCCGGGTGGCTAGCGGGAGGGGACGGCACAGATACGCAGTATTTT	CAWSSGWLAGGDGTDTQYF
TRBJ2-7	TRBD1	TRBV20-1	few	TGCAGTGCTTTCCGGGACAGCTCCTACGAGCAGTACTTC	CSAFRDSSYEQYF
TRBJ2-1	TRBD2	TRBV30	few	TGTGCCTGGAGTGGGCGACTAGCGGGGGTTTGTTACAATGAGCAGTTCTTC	CAWSGRLAGVCYNEQFF
TRBJ1-1	TRBD1	TRBV5-5	-	TGTGCCAGCAGCCCTGGACAGGGCCGCACTGAAGCTTTCTTT	CASSPGQGRTEAFF
TRBJ2-5	-	TRBV14	few	TGTGCCAGCAGCCAAGTCCGGGACCGGAGGGAGACCCAGTACTTC	CASSQVRDRRETQYF
TRBJ1-5	-	TRBV19	few	TGTGCCAGTAGTATCGGGTTTGCGTGGAATCAGCCCCAGCATTTT	CASSIGFAWNQPQHF
TRBJ2-1	-	TRBV5-1	few	TGCGCCAGCAGACAAGGGACTTCGAACAATGAGCAGTTCTTC	CASRQGTSNNEQFF